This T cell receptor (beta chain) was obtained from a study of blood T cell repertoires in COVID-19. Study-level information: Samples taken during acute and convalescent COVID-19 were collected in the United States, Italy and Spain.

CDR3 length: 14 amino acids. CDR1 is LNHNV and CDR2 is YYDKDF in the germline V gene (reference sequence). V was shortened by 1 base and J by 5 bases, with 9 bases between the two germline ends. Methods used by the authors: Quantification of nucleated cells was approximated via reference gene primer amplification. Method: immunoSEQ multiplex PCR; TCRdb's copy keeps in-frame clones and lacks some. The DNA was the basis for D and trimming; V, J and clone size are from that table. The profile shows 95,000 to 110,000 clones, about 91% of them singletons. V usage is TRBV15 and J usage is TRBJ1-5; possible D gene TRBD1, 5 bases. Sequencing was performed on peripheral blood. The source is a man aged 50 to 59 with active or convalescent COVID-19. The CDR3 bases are TGTGCCACCAGCAGAGTAGGCAGGGATCAGCCCCAGCATTTT. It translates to CATSRVGRDQPQHF.